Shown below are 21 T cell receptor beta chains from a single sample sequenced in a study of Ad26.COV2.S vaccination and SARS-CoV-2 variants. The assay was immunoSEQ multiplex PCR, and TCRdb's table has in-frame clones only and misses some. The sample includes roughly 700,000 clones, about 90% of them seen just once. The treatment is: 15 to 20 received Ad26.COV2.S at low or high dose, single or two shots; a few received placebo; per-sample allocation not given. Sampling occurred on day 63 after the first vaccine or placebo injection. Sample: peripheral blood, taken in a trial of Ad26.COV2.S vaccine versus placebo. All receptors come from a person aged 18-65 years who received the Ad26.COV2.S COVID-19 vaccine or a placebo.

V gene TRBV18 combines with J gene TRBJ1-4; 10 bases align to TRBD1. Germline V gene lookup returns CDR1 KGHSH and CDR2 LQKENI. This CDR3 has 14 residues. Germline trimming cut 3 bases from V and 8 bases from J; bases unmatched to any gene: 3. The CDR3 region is CASSPGQGREKLFF. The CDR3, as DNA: TGTGCCAGCTCACCGGGACAGGGGAGAGAAAAACTGTTTTTT.

In DNA form, the CDR3 reads TGCGCCAGCAGCCAACAGGGAGGCACAGATACGCAGTATTTT. Translated: CASSQQGGTDTQYF. The chain is built from TRBV4-3 and TRBJ2-3; D tentatively fits TRBD1 or TRBD2 (5 bases each). Germline V gene sequence: CDR1 LGHNA, CDR2 YSLEER. The germline V and J ends were trimmed by 2 bases and 1 base, with 7 bases remaining between them. This CDR3 region has 14 residues.

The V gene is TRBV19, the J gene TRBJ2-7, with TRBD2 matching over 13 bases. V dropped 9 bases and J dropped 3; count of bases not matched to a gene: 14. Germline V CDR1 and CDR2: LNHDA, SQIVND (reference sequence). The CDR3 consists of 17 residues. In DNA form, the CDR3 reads TGTGCCAGCTCCCCTACCCAAACTAGCGGGAGGGGCTACGAGCAGTACTTC. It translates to CASSPTQTSGRGYEQYF.

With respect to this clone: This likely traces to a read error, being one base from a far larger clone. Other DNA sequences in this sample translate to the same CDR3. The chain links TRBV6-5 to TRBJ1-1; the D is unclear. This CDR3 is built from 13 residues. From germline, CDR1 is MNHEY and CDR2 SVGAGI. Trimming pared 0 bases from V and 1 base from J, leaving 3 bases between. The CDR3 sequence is CASSYSANTEAFF. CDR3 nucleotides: TGTGCCAGCAGTTACTCTGCGAACACTGAAGCTTTCTTT.

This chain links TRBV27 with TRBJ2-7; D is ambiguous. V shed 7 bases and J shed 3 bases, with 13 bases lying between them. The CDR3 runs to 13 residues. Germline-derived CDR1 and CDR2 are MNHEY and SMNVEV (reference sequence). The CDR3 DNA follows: TGTGCCAGCAATCGGGCCGAAGGCTACGAGCAGTACTTC. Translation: CASNRAEGYEQYF.

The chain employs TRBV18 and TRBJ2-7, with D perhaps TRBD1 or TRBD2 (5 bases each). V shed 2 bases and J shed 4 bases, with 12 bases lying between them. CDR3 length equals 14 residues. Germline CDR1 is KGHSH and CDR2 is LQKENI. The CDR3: CASSPGVWGYEQYF. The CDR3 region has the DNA TGTGCCAGCTCACCAGGGGTGTGGGGGTACGAGCAGTACTTC. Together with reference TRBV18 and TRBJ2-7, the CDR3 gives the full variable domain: NAGVMQNPRHLVRRRGQEARLRCSPMKGHSHVYWYRQLPEEGLKFMVYLQKENIIDESGMPKERFSAEFPKEGPSILRIQQVVRGDSAAYFCASSPGVWGYEQYFGPGTRLTVT.

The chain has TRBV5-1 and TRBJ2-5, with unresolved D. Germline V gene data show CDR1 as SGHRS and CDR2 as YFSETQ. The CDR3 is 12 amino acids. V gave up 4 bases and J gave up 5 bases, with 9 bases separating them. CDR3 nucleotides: TGCGCCAGCAGCCCCGGAATGGAGACCCAGTACTTC. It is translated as CASSPGMETQYF.

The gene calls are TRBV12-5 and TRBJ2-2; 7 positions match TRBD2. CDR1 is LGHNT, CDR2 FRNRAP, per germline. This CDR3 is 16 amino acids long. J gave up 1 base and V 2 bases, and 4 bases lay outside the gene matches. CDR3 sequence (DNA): TGTGCTAGTGGTTTGTGGTCGGGGGGGAACACCGGGGAGCTGTTTTTT. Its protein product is CASGLWSGGNTGELFF. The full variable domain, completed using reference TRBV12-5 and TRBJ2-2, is DARVTQTPRHKVTEMGQEVTMRCQPILGHNTVFWYRQTMMQGLELLAYFRNRAPLDDSGMPKDRFSAEMPDATLATLKIQPSEPRDSAVYFCASGLWSGGNTGELFFGEGSRLTVL.

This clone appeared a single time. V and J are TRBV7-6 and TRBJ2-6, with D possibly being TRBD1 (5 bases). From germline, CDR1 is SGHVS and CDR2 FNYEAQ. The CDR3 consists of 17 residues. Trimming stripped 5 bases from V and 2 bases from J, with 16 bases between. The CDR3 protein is CASSPTARATGANVLTF. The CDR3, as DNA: TGTGCCAGCAGCCCGACGGCCAGGGCAACTGGGGCCAACGTCCTGACTTTC.

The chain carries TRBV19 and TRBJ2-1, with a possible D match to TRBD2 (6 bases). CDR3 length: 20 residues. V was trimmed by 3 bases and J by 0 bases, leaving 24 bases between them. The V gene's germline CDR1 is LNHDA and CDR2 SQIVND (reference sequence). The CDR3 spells CASSISGGHLPFRSYNEQFF. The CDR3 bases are TGTGCCAGTAGTATTAGCGGTGGACATCTGCCTTTCCGCTCCTACAATGAGCAGTTCTTC.

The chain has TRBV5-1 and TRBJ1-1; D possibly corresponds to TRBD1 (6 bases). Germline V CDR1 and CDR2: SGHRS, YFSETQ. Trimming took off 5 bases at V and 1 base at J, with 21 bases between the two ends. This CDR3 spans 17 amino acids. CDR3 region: CASSHNREGGKNTEAFF. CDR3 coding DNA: TGCGCCAGCAGTCATAACAGGGAGGGGGGAAAGAACACTGAAGCTTTCTTT.

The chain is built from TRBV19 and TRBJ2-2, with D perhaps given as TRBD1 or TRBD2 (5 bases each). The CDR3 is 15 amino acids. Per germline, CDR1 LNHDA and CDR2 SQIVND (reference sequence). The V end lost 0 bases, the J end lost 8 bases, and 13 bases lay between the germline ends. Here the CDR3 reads CASSIDRGAHGELFF. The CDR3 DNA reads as TGTGCCAGTAGTATAGATCGAGGGGCGCATGGGGAGCTGTTTTTT.

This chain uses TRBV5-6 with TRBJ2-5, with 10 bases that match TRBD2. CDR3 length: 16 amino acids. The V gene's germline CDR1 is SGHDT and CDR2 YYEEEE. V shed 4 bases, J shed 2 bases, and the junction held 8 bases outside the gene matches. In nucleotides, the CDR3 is TGTGCCAGCAGCCTTAAATTAGCGGGGGGACAAGAGACCCAGTACTTC. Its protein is CASSLKLAGGQETQYF. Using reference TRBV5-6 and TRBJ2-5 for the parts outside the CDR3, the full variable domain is DAGVTQSPTHLIKTRGQQVTLRCSPKSGHDTVSWYQQALGQGPQFIFQYYEEEERQRGNFPDRFSGHQFPNYSSELNVNALLLGDSALYLCASSLKLAGGQETQYFGPGTRLLVL.

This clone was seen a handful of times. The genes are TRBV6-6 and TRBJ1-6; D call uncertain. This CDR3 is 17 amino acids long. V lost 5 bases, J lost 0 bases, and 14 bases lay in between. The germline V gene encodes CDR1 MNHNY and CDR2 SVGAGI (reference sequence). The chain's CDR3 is CASSPHRQSSYNSPLHF. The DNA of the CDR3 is TGTGCCAGCAGTCCGCACCGCCAGAGCTCCTATAATTCACCCCTCCACTTT.

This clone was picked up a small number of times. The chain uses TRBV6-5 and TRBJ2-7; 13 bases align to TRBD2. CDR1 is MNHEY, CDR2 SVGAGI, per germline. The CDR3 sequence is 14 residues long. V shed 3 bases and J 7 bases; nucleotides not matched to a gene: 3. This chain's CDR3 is CASSYRLAGGEQYF. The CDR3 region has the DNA TGTGCCAGCAGTTATCGACTAGCGGGAGGTGAGCAGTACTTC.

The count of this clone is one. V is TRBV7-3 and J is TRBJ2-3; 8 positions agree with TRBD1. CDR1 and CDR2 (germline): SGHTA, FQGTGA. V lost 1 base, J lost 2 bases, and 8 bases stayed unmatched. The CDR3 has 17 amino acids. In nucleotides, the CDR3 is TGTGCCAGCAGCTTAAGCCCTGACAGGGGAAACACAGATACGCAGTATTTT. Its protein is CASSLSPDRGNTDTQYF.

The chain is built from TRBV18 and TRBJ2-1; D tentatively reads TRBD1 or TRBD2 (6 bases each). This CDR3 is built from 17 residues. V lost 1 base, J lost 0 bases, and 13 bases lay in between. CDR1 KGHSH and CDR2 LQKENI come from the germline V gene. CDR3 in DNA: TGTGCCAGCTCACCACGTTCGGGGGCGAGCTCCTACAATGAGCAGTTCTTC. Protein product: CASSPRSGASSYNEQFF.

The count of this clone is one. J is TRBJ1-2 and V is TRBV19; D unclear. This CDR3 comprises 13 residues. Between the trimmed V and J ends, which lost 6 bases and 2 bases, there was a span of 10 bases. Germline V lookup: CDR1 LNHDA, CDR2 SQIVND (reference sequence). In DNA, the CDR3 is TGTGCCAGTAGCCGTCGGGCGAACTATGGCTACACCTTC. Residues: CASSRRANYGYTF.

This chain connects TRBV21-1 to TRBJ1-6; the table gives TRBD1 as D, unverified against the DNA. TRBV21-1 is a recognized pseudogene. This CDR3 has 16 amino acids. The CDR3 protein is CASSKERDRANSPLHF. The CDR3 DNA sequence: TGTGCCAGCAGCAAAGAAAGGGACAGGGCAAATTCACCCCTCCACTTT.

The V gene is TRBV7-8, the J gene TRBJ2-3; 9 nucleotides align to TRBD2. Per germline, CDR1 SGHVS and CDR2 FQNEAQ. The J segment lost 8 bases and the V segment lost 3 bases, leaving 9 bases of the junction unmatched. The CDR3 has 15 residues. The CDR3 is CASSFIAGALSTQYF. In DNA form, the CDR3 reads TGTGCCAGCAGCTTTATAGCGGGAGCGCTTAGTACGCAGTATTTT.

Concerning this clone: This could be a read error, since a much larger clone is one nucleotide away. The CDR3 reads CASSFGGSSYNEQFF. For the CDR3, the DNA is TGTGCCAGCAGCTTTGGGGGCAGCTCCTACAATGAGCAGTTCTTC. The rearrangement links TRBV5-4 to TRBJ2-1, with D maybe TRBD1 (6 bases). Germline-derived CDR1 and CDR2 are SGHNT and YYREEE (reference sequence). The CDR3 contains 15 residues. V lost 2 bases and J lost 0, with 9 bases in between.